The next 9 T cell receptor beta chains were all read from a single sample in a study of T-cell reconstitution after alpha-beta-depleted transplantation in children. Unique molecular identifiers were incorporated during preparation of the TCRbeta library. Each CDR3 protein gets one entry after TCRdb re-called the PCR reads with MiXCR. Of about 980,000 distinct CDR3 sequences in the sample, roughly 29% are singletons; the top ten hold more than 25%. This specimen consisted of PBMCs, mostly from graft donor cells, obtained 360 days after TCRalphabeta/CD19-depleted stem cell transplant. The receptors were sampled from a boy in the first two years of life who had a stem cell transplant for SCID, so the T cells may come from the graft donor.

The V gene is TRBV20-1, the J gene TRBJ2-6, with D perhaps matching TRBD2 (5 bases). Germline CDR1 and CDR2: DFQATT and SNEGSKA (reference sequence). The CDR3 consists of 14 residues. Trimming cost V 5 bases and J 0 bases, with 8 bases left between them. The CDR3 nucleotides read TGCAGTGCTCGGGATGTCTCTGGGGCCAACGTCCTGACTTTC. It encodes CSARDVSGANVLTF.

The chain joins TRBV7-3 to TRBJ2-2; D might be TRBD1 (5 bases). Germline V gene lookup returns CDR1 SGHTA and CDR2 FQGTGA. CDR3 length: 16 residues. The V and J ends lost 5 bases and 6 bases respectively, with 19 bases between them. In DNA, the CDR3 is TGTGCCAGCAGCCTCCAGGGTAGTTTCATCGCCGGGGAGCTGTTTTTT. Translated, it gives CASSLQGSFIAGELFF.

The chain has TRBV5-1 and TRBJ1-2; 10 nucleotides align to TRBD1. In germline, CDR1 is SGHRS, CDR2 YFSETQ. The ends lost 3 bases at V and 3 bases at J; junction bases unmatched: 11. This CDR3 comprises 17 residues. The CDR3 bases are TGCGCCAGCAGCTCCGGGACAGGGGTAGAAAAAGACTATGGCTACACCTTC. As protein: CASSSGTGVEKDYGYTF.

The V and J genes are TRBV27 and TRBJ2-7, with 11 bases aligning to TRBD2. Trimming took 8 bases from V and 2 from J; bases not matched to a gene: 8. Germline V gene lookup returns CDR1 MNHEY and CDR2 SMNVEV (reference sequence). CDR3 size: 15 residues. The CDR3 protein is CASCSLAGGAYEQYF. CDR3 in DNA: TGTGCCAGCTGTAGTCTAGCGGGGGGCGCCTACGAGCAGTACTTC.

The DNA for the CDR3 is TGTGCCAGCAGCTTACCGGGACAGGGGGCCGGTGAGCAGTTCTTC. Residues: CASSLPGQGAGEQFF. The chain has TRBV7-9 and TRBJ2-1, with 12 bases that match TRBD1. CDR3 size: 15 residues. The V gene's germline CDR1 is SEHNR and CDR2 FQNEAQ (reference sequence). V was clipped by 2 bases and J by 9 bases; unmatched bases: 5.

The CDR3 here is CASSQLYGDGNQPQHF. DNA for the CDR3: TGTGCCAGCAGCCAACTTTACGGGGATGGCAATCAGCCCCAGCATTTT. This rearrangement joins TRBV4-2 to TRBJ1-5; D is uncertain. The CDR3 spans 16 residues. CDR1 and CDR2 from the germline V gene are LGHNA and YNFKEQ. Deletions cut 2 bases from V and 2 bases from J, with 13 bases between.

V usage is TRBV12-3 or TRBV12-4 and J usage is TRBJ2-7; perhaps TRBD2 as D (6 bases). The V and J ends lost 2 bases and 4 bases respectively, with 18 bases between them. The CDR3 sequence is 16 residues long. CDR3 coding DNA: TGTGCCAGCAGTTTAATCGCGGGGCCACCCTTTTACGAGCAGTACTTC. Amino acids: CASSLIAGPPFYEQYF.

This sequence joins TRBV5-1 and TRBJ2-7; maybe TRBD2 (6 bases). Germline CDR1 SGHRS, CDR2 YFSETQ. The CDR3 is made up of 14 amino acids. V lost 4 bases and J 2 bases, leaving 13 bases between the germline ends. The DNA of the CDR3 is TGCGCCAGCAGCCGAACACCGGGAGCCTACGAGCAGTACTTC. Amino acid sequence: CASSRTPGAYEQYF.

CDR3 DNA: TGTGCCAGCAGTTACACTGGGGGTACCCCCTACGAGCAGTACTTC. Protein product: CASSYTGGTPYEQYF. V is TRBV6-5 and J is TRBJ2-7, with D perhaps TRBD1 or TRBD2 (5 bases each). The ends were cut back, 2 bases at V and 2 bases at J, with 13 bases in the middle. The V gene's germline CDR1 is MNHEY and CDR2 SVGAGI. CDR3 length: 15 amino acids.